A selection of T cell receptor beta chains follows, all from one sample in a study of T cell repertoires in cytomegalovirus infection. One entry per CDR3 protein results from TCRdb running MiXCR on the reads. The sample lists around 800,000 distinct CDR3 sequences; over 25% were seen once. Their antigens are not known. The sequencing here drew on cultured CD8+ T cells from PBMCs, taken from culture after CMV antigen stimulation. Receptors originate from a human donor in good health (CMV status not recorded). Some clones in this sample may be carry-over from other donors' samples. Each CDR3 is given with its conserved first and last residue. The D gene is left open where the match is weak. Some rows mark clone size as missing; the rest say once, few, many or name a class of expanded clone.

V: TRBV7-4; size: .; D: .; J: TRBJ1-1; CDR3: CASSSSPGSGAFF; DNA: TGTGCCAGCAGCTCCAGTCCGGGGAGTGGAGCTTTCTTT
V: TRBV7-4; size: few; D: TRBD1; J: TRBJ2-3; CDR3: CASSSPQGKSTDTQYF; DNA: TGTGCCAGCAGCTCCCCACAGGGGAAAAGCACAGATACGCAGTATTTT
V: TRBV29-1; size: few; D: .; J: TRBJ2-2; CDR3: CSVEVMAGTGELFF; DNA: TGCAGCGTTGAAGTGATGGCTGGAACCGGGGAGCTGTTTTTT
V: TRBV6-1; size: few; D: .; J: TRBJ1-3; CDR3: CASSFGAGGRKGNTIYF; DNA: TGTGCCAGCAGTTTCGGGGCGGGGGGGCGGAAAGGAAACACCATATATTTT
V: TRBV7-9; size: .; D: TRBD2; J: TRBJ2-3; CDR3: CASSNSGGASAQYF; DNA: TGTGCCAGCAGCAATAGCGGGGGGGCCTCGGCGCAGTATTTT
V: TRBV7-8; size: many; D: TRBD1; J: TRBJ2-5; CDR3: CASSPRTGRQETQYF; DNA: TGTGCCAGCAGCCCGAGGACAGGAAGGCAAGAGACCCAGTACTTC
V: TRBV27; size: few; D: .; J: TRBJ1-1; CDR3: CASSLVREGTEAFF; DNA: TGTGCCAGCAGTTTAGTCAGGGAGGGAACTGAAGCTTTCTTT
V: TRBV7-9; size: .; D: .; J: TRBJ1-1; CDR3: CASSLAGIGTEAFF; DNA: TGTGCCAGCAGCTTAGCAGGGATTGGCACTGAAGCTTTCTTT
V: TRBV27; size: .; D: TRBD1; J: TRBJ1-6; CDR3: CASSLIPMTGGHNSPLHF; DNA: TGTGCCAGCAGTTTAATCCCGATGACAGGGGGACATAATTCACCCCTCCACTTT
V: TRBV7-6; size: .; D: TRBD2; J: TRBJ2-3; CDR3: CASSFRAGGWSGTDTQYF; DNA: TGTGCCAGCAGCTTCCGAGCGGGGGGCTGGTCGGGCACAGATACGCAGTATTTT
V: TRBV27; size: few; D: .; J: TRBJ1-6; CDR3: CASSLRGGASPLHF; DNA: TGTGCCAGCAGTTTAAGGGGGGGGGCCTCACCCCTCCACTTT
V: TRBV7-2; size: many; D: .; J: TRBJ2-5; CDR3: CASSLVHLGQETQYF; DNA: TGTGCCAGCAGCTTAGTCCACCTGGGCCAAGAGACCCAGTACTTC
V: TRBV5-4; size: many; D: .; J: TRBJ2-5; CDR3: CASSFRGYGDIETQYF; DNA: TGTGCCAGCAGCTTTAGGGGGTACGGGGACATTGAGACCCAGTACTTC
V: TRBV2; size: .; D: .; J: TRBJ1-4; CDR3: CASRGYNEKLFF; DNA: TGTGCCAGCAGGGGATATAATGAAAAACTGTTTTTT
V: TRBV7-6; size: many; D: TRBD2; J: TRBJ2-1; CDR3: CASSQVPLAGGYNEQFF; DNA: TGTGCCAGCAGCCAGGTGCCCTTAGCGGGGGGATACAATGAGCAGTTCTTC
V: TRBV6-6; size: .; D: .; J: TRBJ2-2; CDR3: CASSQDVASGTRELFF; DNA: TGTGCCAGCAGTCAAGACGTCGCTTCCGGGACCAGGGAGCTGTTTTTT
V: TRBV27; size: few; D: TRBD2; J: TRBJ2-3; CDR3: CASSFLEAGGPTDTQYF; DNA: TGTGCCAGCAGTTTTTTGGAAGCGGGGGGGCCCACAGATACGCAGTATTTT
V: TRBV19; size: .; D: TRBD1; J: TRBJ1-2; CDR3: CASSIEATGDGYTF; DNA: TGTGCCAGTAGTATAGAAGCGACAGGGGATGGCTACACCTTC
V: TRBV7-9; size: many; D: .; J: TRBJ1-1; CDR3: CASFTTRQRVEAFF; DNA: TGTGCCAGCTTTACGACCCGACAGCGAGTTGAAGCTTTCTTT
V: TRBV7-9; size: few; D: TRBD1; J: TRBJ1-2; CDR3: CASTRQGAYEVSYGYTF; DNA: TGTGCCAGCACCCGACAGGGGGCGTACGAAGTGAGCTATGGCTACACCTTC
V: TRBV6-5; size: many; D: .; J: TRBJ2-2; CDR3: CASWTPTGELFF; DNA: TGTGCCAGCTGGACCCCCACCGGGGAGCTGTTTTTT